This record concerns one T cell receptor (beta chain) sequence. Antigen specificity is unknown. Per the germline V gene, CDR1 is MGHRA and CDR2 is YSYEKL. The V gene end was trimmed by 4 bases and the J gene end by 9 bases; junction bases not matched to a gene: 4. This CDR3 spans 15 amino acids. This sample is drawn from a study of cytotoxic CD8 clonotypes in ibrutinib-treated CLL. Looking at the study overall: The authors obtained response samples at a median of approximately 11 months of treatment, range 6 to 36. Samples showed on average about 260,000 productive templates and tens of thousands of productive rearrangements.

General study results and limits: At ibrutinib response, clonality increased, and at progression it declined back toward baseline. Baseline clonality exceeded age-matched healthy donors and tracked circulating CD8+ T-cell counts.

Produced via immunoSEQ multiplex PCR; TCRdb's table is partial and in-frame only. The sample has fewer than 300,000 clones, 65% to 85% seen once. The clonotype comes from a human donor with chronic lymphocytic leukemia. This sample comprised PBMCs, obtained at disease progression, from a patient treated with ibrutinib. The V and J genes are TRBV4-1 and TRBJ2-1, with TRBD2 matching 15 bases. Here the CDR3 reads CASSPWTSGGVEQFF. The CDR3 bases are TGCGCCAGCAGCCCGTGGACTAGCGGGGGGGTTGAGCAGTTCTTC.